This TCR beta chain appears in the sequencing data of a study of cytomegalovirus exposure and HLA in healthy donors. Across the whole study: A prior analysis found 117 million unique TCR beta sequences from some 200 million T cells.

CDR1 is SGHRS, CDR2 YFSETQ, per germline. Trimming at V came to 4 bases and at J to 1 base, leaving 4 bases not matched to a gene. This CDR3 has 14 residues. The primer mix had 60 Vbeta and 13 Jbeta primers. The method was immunoSEQ multiplex PCR; TCRdb's version includes in-frame clones alone and lacks a portion of them. The data contain some 130,000 clones, around 77% of them singletons. The sequenced sample consisted of PBMCs. V is TRBV5-1 and J is TRBJ2-5, with 7 bases aligning to TRBD1. This TCR was sampled from a man aged 25-45 years in good health. For the CDR3, the DNA is TGCGCCAGCAGCCTCGGGACAGTCCAAGAGACCCAGTACTTC. Amino acid sequence: CASSLGTVQETQYF.